The clone carrying this T cell receptor beta chain has a count of ten or more. Its antigen is currently unknown. An end of the junction differs from the germline gene, which may be a read error. PBMCs came from 7.5 to 10 ml of fresh peripheral blood. These data come from a study of Graves' ophthalmopathy and Graves' hyperthyroidism. Amplification of the TCR beta CDR3 regions used RNA transcripts (as template). First-round RT-PCR employed HTBI primers, with a second-round multiplex PCR after it. TCRdb re-analysed the multiplex PCR reads in MiXCR, keeping a single row per CDR3 protein. The sample has 200,000 to 250,000 distinct CDR3 sequences, about 22% seen once. Study-level points and caveats: Blood shared most expanded thyroid clonotypes above 0.001 frequency.

In germline, CDR1 is SNHLY, CDR2 FYNNEI. The CDR3 is made up of 15 amino acids. The receptor comes from a woman aged 50 to 65 with Graves' ophthalmopathy. Sequenced input: peripheral blood. The gene calls are TRBV2 and TRBJ1-2; no clear D. The CDR3: CTSNPRRLTNYGYTF. In nucleotides, the CDR3 is TGTACCAGCAATCCGCGCCGTCTGACCAACTATGGCTACACCTTC.